The clone carrying this T cell receptor beta chain was seen just once. The antigen is not known. This sample is part of a study of cytomegalovirus exposure and HLA in healthy donors. Study-wide findings and caveats: There were several of the most significant clusters that appeared linked to common viral pathogens in a later analysis. When analyzed later, the rates of TCR association showed variation by HLA locus, with DRB1 the most and HLA-C the fewest. Being productive about 87% or about 30% of the time was typical of most TCR beta V segments in an earlier analysis. When a later analysis was performed, an Asian-associated ancestry cluster reportedly had fewer N-insertions than the roughly 690-donor mean.

It was with 60 Vbeta and 13 Jbeta primers that the PCR ran. Libraries were prepared by immunoSEQ multiplex PCR; TCRdb keeps only in-frame clonotypes and omits some of them. Of about 160,000 clones in the sample, roughly 85% were seen once. The length of the CDR3 is 20 residues. Germline assignment: CDR1 SGHRS and CDR2 YFSETQ. The V gene end was trimmed by 1 base and the J gene end by 3 bases; junction bases not matched to a gene: 11. This clonotype originated in a woman in her thirties in good health and CMV-seronegative. The chain combines TRBV5-1 with TRBJ2-2, with 14 bases lining up with TRBD2. The sample was PBMCs. The CDR3 DNA follows: TGCGCCAGCAGCTTGAAGACTAGCGGGAGGGCTCGGCCGGACACCGGGGAGCTGTTTTTT. This codes for CASSLKTSGRARPDTGELFF.